A selection of T cell receptor beta chains follows, all from one sample in a study of shared T cell receptors in the human thymus. Only in-frame clones appear in the TCRdb table, and some are missing; sequencing was by immunoSEQ multiplex PCR. The sample records hundreds of thousands of clones, roughly 74% being singletons. Separately, the same data were catalogued under a study of human thymus T cells.

The sample consisted of thymocytes. The receptors were gathered from a boy less than two years old with a congenital heart defect. CDR3s include the opening cysteine and the closing phenylalanine or tryptophan. A D gene is named only where the DNA matches it firmly. The listing skips clone size in some rows; elsewhere it reads once, few, many or a size class.

J gene: TRBJ1-2; D gene: NA; V gene: TRBV4-2; clone size: NA; CDR3 DNA: TGTGCCAGCAGCCAAGATGGGGGCGGGGGAACTAACTATGGCTACACCTTC; CDR3 protein: CASSQDGGGGTNYGYTF
J gene: TRBJ1-2; D gene: NA; V gene: TRBV29-1; clone size: NA; CDR3 DNA: TGCAGCGTTGAGAGGGTTGGCTATGGCTACACCTTC; CDR3 protein: CSVERVGYGYTF
J gene: TRBJ1-1; D gene: TRBD1; V gene: TRBV27; clone size: NA; CDR3 DNA: TGTGCCAGCAGTTTACAGGGGGTCGACACTGAAGCTTTCTTT; CDR3 protein: CASSLQGVDTEAFF
J gene: TRBJ1-1; D gene: TRBD1; V gene: TRBV23-1; clone size: NA; CDR3 DNA: TGCGCCAGCAGTCAACCCCCTGGACAGGGTAAAGGGCTGGGTGAAGCTTTCTTT; CDR3 protein: CASSQPPGQGKGLGEAFF
J gene: TRBJ2-5; D gene: TRBD2; V gene: TRBV4-3; clone size: NA; CDR3 DNA: TGCGCCAGCAGCCCCGGACTAGCGGGAGGGCCGTGGGAGACCCAGTACTTC; CDR3 protein: CASSPGLAGGPWETQYF
J gene: TRBJ2-7; D gene: TRBD2; V gene: TRBV29-1; clone size: NA; CDR3 DNA: TGCAGCGTTGCACCTGATCCTAGCGGGAGGGCCCGGGCCTACGAGCAGTACTTC; CDR3 protein: CSVAPDPSGRARAYEQYF
J gene: TRBJ1-2; D gene: NA; V gene: TRBV7-8; clone size: NA; CDR3 DNA: TGTGCCAGCAGCCCATCCTGGCCGCGGGCACAAGGGAACTATGGCTACACCTTC; CDR3 protein: CASSPSWPRAQGNYGYTF
J gene: TRBJ2-7; D gene: NA; V gene: TRBV4-2; clone size: NA; CDR3 DNA: TGTGCCAGCAGCCAAGGGGCAGCATTCTACGAGCAGTACTTC; CDR3 protein: CASSQGAAFYEQYF
J gene: TRBJ1-5; D gene: TRBD1; V gene: TRBV2; clone size: NA; CDR3 DNA: TGTGCCAGCAGCTTAGACAGGGCCCCTTATAGCAATCAGCCCCAGCATTTT; CDR3 protein: CASSLDRAPYSNQPQHF
J gene: TRBJ2-5; D gene: NA; V gene: TRBV20-1; clone size: NA; CDR3 DNA: TGCAGTGCTAGTATGGAGACCCAGTACTTC; CDR3 protein: CSASMETQYF
J gene: TRBJ2-1; D gene: NA; V gene: TRBV9; clone size: NA; CDR3 DNA: TGTGCCAGCAGCGTAGACCACCCCCCAGGGGCCGGTGCCCATGAGCAGTTCTTC; CDR3 protein: CASSVDHPPGAGAHEQFF
J gene: TRBJ2-7; D gene: TRBD2; V gene: TRBV27; clone size: once; CDR3 DNA: TGTGCCAGCAGTGTCCGGACTAGCGGGGACTACGAGCAGTACTTC; CDR3 protein: CASSVRTSGDYEQYF
J gene: TRBJ1-4; D gene: NA; V gene: TRBV4-3; clone size: NA; CDR3 DNA: TGCGCCAGCAGCCAAGGTCTCCTTCCTTCCGAACAGGGTAATGAAAAACTGTTTTTT; CDR3 protein: CASSQGLLPSEQGNEKLFF
J gene: TRBJ1-5; D gene: NA; V gene: TRBV10-2; clone size: NA; CDR3 DNA: TGCGCCAGCAGTGACAGAAATCAGCCCCAGCATTTT; CDR3 protein: CASSDRNQPQHF
J gene: TRBJ2-5; D gene: TRBD1; V gene: TRBV7-6; clone size: NA; CDR3 DNA: TGTGCCAGCAGTCCAGACAGGGCCCTGGGGGAGACCCAGTACTTC; CDR3 protein: CASSPDRALGETQYF
J gene: TRBJ1-2; D gene: NA; V gene: TRBV7-2; clone size: once; CDR3 DNA: TGTGCCAGCAGCCCGCGGACACGATCCTATGGCTACACCTTC; CDR3 protein: CASSPRTRSYGYTF
J gene: TRBJ2-7; D gene: TRBD1; V gene: TRBV7-9; clone size: NA; CDR3 DNA: TGTGCCAGCAGCCGCAAGGGACAGCCGGCCTACGAGCAGTACTTC; CDR3 protein: CASSRKGQPAYEQYF
J gene: TRBJ2-7; D gene: NA; V gene: TRBV19; clone size: few; CDR3 DNA: TGTGCCAGTAGTACCCCGGGACTCGGGAGCTCCTACGAGCAGTACTTC; CDR3 protein: CASSTPGLGSSYEQYF
J gene: TRBJ1-1; D gene: TRBD1; V gene: TRBV7-3; clone size: NA; CDR3 DNA: TGTGCCAGCAGCCTCACTCACCGGGACAGGATTAGATTCACTGAAGCTTTCTTT; CDR3 protein: CASSLTHRDRIRFTEAFF
J gene: TRBJ2-1; D gene: TRBD2; V gene: TRBV6-5; clone size: NA; CDR3 DNA: TGTGCCAGCACTCAATCGGGGGGGGGCAATGAGCAGTTCTTC; CDR3 protein: CASTQSGGGNEQFF
J gene: TRBJ2-2; D gene: NA; V gene: TRBV7-8; clone size: NA; CDR3 DNA: TGTGCCAGCAGCTTAGGGTGGGCCGCCGGGGAGCTGTTTTTT; CDR3 protein: CASSLGWAAGELFF
J gene: TRBJ1-4; D gene: NA; V gene: TRBV4-3; clone size: few; CDR3 DNA: TGCGCCAGCAGCCAAGATCGGTCGGGGGGATATAATGAAAAACTGTTTTTT; CDR3 protein: CASSQDRSGGYNEKLFF
J gene: TRBJ1-4; D gene: NA; V gene: TRBV15; clone size: NA; CDR3 DNA: TGTGCCACCAGCAGAAAACAAGCAACTAATGAAAAACTGTTTTTT; CDR3 protein: CATSRKQATNEKLFF
J gene: TRBJ2-7; D gene: TRBD1; V gene: TRBV28; clone size: NA; CDR3 DNA: TGTGCCAGCAGTTCGACAGGGCTCCGCTCCTACGAGCAGTACTTC; CDR3 protein: CASSSTGLRSYEQYF
J gene: TRBJ1-1; D gene: NA; V gene: TRBV20-1; clone size: few; CDR3 DNA: TGCAGTGCCCCGGGGTCCTCGCAAGCTTTCTTT; CDR3 protein: CSAPGSSQAFF
J gene: TRBJ1-1; D gene: NA; V gene: TRBV7-9; clone size: NA; CDR3 DNA: TGTGCCAGCAGCGGGGAGGGGTCTGGGGACCCTGAAGCTTTCTTT; CDR3 protein: CASSGEGSGDPEAFF
J gene: TRBJ2-1; D gene: TRBD2; V gene: TRBV7-9; clone size: NA; CDR3 DNA: TGTGCCAGCAGTTCCTCCGGGACTAGCCATGGTGGCTCCTACAATGAGCAGTTCTTC; CDR3 protein: CASSSSGTSHGGSYNEQFF
J gene: TRBJ2-3; D gene: TRBD2; V gene: TRBV5-1; clone size: once; CDR3 DNA: TGCGCCAGCAGTCCCAGGCTAGCGGGAGAGGGAGATACGCAGTATTTT; CDR3 protein: CASSPRLAGEGDTQYF
J gene: TRBJ2-2; D gene: NA; V gene: TRBV7-9; clone size: NA; CDR3 DNA: TGTGCCAGCAGCGGGACGGGGGGCAGGGACACCGGGGAGCTGTTTTTT; CDR3 protein: CASSGTGGRDTGELFF
J gene: TRBJ2-5; D gene: NA; V gene: TRBV4-1; clone size: NA; CDR3 DNA: TGCGCCAGCAGCTGGGGGCAAGCCAGGGCGGAGACCCAGTACTTC; CDR3 protein: CASSWGQARAETQYF
J gene: TRBJ1-3; D gene: NA; V gene: TRBV7-9; clone size: NA; CDR3 DNA: TGTGCCAGCGGCTGTCTGGGCGGAAACACCATATATTTT; CDR3 protein: CASGCLGGNTIYF
J gene: TRBJ2-7; D gene: TRBD1; V gene: TRBV19; clone size: NA; CDR3 DNA: TGTGCCAGTTCCTACAGGGGAATTGGGGAGCAGTACTTC; CDR3 protein: CASSYRGIGEQYF
J gene: TRBJ2-2; D gene: TRBD2; V gene: TRBV4-1; clone size: NA; CDR3 DNA: TGCGCCAGCAGCCAGCCGGCCGGGGAACCTAGCGGGAGGTACACCGGGGAGCTGTTTTTT; CDR3 protein: CASSQPAGEPSGRYTGELFF
J gene: TRBJ2-2; D gene: NA; V gene: TRBV28; clone size: NA; CDR3 DNA: TGTGCCAGCAGTTTAGAGTCGAACACCGGGGAGCTGTTTTTT; CDR3 protein: CASSLESNTGELFF
J gene: TRBJ2-7; D gene: NA; V gene: TRBV5-1; clone size: few; CDR3 DNA: TGCGCCAGCAGCTTGAAGGTGGGGGCCCTGTCCTACGAGCAGTACTTC; CDR3 protein: CASSLKVGALSYEQYF
J gene: TRBJ1-1; D gene: TRBD1; V gene: TRBV20-1; clone size: NA; CDR3 DNA: TGCAGAGGGGACAGGGAGGTTGAAGCTTTCTTT; CDR3 protein: CRGDREVEAFF
J gene: TRBJ2-1; D gene: TRBD2; V gene: TRBV9; clone size: once; CDR3 DNA: TGTGCCAGCAGCCCAAAAGCGGGAGGGGCTGAGCAGTTCTTC; CDR3 protein: CASSPKAGGAEQFF
J gene: TRBJ2-7; D gene: TRBD2; V gene: TRBV18; clone size: once; CDR3 DNA: TGTGCCAGCTCACCACCCAGCGGGGGGACCTACGAGCAGTACTTC; CDR3 protein: CASSPPSGGTYEQYF